This is a list of T cell receptor beta chains from one sample in a study of blood T cell repertoires in COVID-19. Generated by immunoSEQ multiplex PCR, the TCRdb table keeps only in-frame clones and is missing some. The sample lists 200,000 to 250,000 clones; 83% were seen once. Sequenced: peripheral blood. The receptors derive from a woman aged 45 to 65 with acute or convalescent COVID-19. Each CDR3 is given with its conserved first and last residue. A D gene is named only where the DNA matches it firmly. Clone size is shown for a subset of rows, as once, few, many or a class of expanded clone.

TRBD1	TRBV7-2	once	TRBJ1-2	CASSLVPGTGVGSYGYTF	TGTGCCAGCAGCTTAGTTCCCGGGACAGGGGTCGGTAGCTATGGCTACACCTTC
NA	TRBV7-9	NA	TRBJ1-1	CASGGLRGAEAFF	TGTGCCAGCGGGGGCCTCCGAGGCGCTGAAGCTTTCTTT
NA	TRBV27	NA	TRBJ1-1	CASSPSGDPMNTEAFF	TGTGCCAGCAGTCCCTCAGGGGACCCAATGAACACTGAAGCTTTCTTT
TRBD1	TRBV5-8	NA	TRBJ2-2	CASSGQGLTGELFF	TGTGCCAGCAGCGGACAGGGTCTTACCGGGGAGCTGTTTTTT
TRBD1	TRBV15	few	TRBJ2-7	CATSRGQGAFDEQYF	TGTGCCACCAGTAGGGGACAGGGGGCTTTCGACGAGCAGTACTTC
NA	TRBV24-1	NA	TRBJ2-7	CATSDPGTGTGYEQYF	TGTGCCACCAGTGACCCCGGGACGGGGACTGGCTACGAGCAGTACTTC
TRBD1	TRBV11-2	NA	TRBJ1-2	CASSLTGTGGNYGYTF	TGTGCCAGCAGCTTAACCGGGACAGGGGGCAACTATGGCTACACCTTC
TRBD2	TRBV6-2/TRBV6-3	NA	TRBJ2-3	CASSYPSGGLGDTQYF	TGTGCCAGCAGTTACCCTAGCGGGGGTTTGGGAGATACGCAGTATTTT
NA	TRBV7-2	NA	TRBJ2-2	CASSSVWGPGELFF	TGTGCCAGCAGCTCAGTCTGGGGGCCCGGGGAGCTGTTTTTT
NA	TRBV27	NA	TRBJ1-2	CASSSRVWDGYTF	TGTGCCAGCAGCAGCAGGGTCTGGGATGGCTACACCTTC
TRBD1	TRBV10-1	NA	TRBJ1-6	CASSGDSSRYNSPLHF	TGCGCCAGCAGTGGGGACAGTTCACGATATAATTCACCCCTCCACTTT
NA	TRBV9	NA	TRBJ2-3	CASSNTQGPYSIHPDTQYF	TGTGCCAGCAGCAACACCCAGGGGCCCTACTCAATCCACCCAGATACGCAGTATTTT
NA	TRBV28	NA	TRBJ1-2	CASSVHRASNKYGYTF	TGTGCCAGCAGTGTCCACAGGGCTTCCAACAAGTATGGCTACACCTTC
NA	TRBV6-4	NA	TRBJ2-3	CASSIGTGTDTQYF	TGTGCCAGCAGTATTGGGACTGGCACAGATACGCAGTATTTT
TRBD1	TRBV30	NA	TRBJ1-5	CAWSPDGRGYSNQPQHF	TGTGCCTGGAGTCCAGACGGCAGGGGGTATAGCAATCAGCCCCAGCATTTT
NA	TRBV3-1/TRBV3-2	NA	TRBJ1-2	CASSQGNRGYTF	TGTGCCAGCAGCCAGGGCAATAGGGGCTACACCTTC
TRBD1	TRBV10-3	NA	TRBJ2-2	CAISGTGAKNTGELFF	TGTGCCATCAGTGGGACAGGGGCGAAGAACACCGGGGAGCTGTTTTTT
TRBD2	TRBV6-2/TRBV6-3	once	TRBJ2-7	CASSKRGAHGEQYF	TGTGCCAGCAGTAAGCGGGGGGCCCATGGGGAGCAGTACTTC
NA	TRBV30	NA	TRBJ1-3	CAWNPGGNTIYF	TGTGCCTGGAATCCGGGGGGAAACACCATATATTTT
NA	TRBV28	NA	TRBJ1-1	CASSLEGLKAFF	TGTGCCAGCAGTTTAGAGGGACTGAAAGCTTTCTTT